This TCR beta chain was recovered during a study of T-cell memory formation after mild COVID-19. Study-wide background: Largely, TCR clusters stayed within a single donor.

Germline CDR1 reads SGHAT; CDR2 reads FQNNGV. The CDR3 contains 13 residues. Trimming left V 5 bases short and J 3 bases short, with 10 bases between. Study findings and constraints: CD4+ bias marked clones expanding day 15 to 37, unlike balanced contracting clones. Some responding clones appeared in pre-infection memory, suggesting cross-reactive memory joined.

This clonotype was counted a few times. The antigen remains unidentified. The authors produced TCR alpha and TCR beta cDNA libraries with sample barcodes and UMIs by 5'RACE using constant-segment primers. TCRdb ran MiXCR on the 5' RACE reads and lists one entry per CDR3 protein. The table has some 300,000 distinct CDR3 sequences, approximately 19% seen once; the top ten hold 20% to 25%. Sequenced sample: PBMCs or a T cell subset sorted from them (not recorded which). This TCR derives from a man younger than 35 who had mild COVID-19 (a few samples of this study predate the infection). Cell type and time point are not known. The rearrangement uses TRBV11-2 and TRBJ1-1, with D unresolved. In DNA, the CDR3 is TGTGCCAGCAGCATAAAGGGAGACACTGAAGCTTTCTTT. Amino acids: CASSIKGDTEAFF.